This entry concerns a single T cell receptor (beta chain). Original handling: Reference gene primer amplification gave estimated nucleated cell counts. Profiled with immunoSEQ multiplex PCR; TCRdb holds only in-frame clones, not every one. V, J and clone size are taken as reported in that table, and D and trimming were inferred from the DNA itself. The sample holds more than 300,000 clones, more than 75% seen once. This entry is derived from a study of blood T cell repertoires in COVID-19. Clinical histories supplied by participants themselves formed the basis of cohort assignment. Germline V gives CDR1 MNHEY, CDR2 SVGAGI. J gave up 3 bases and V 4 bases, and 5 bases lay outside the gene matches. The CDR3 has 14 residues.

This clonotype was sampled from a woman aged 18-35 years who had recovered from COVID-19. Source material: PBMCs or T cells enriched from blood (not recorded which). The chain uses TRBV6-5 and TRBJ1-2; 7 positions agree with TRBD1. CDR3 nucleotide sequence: TGTGCCAGCAGTTCGACTACAGGGGACTATGGCTACACCTTC. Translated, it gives CASSSTTGDYGYTF.